These T cell receptor beta chains were read from a single sample in a study of identical twins. TCRdb recomputed calls from the 5' RACE reads with MiXCR, one row per CDR3 protein. The sample includes 1.5 million to 2 million distinct CDR3 sequences, more than 30% of them seen just once. Material: cord blood. The source of these receptors is a newborn girl in good health. Each CDR3 is given with its conserved first and last residue. The D gene is left open where the match is weak. For some rows the clone size is stated as once, few or many, or as a class when expanded; others skip it.

clone size	D gene	J gene	V gene	CDR3 length	CDR3 DNA	CDR3 protein
NA	NA	TRBJ2-4	TRBV5-5	16	TGTGCCAGCAGCTTGGCCGTAAGCCCCCGGGGGAACATTCAGTACTTC	CASSLAVSPRGNIQYF
NA	TRBD1	TRBJ2-7	TRBV15	15	TGTGCCACCAGCAGAGAGGACAGGGGGGTATACGAGCAGTACTTC	CATSREDRGVYEQYF
NA	NA	TRBJ2-7	TRBV24-1	13	TGTGCCACCAGTGATACAGGGTCCTACGAGCAGTACTTC	CATSDTGSYEQYF
few	NA	TRBJ2-1	TRBV2	15	TGTGCCAGCAATCAAGAAATAAGCTCCTACAATGAGCAGTTCTTC	CASNQEISSYNEQFF
NA	TRBD2	TRBJ2-7	TRBV7-9	15	TGTGCCTGCAGCTTACAGCGCGGGACTATTTACGAGCAGTACTTC	CACSLQRGTIYEQYF
NA	TRBD1	TRBJ1-2	TRBV5-5	15	TGTGCCAGCAGCTTTTCGACAGGGACGGACTATGGCTACACCTTC	CASSFSTGTDYGYTF
NA	NA	TRBJ1-2	TRBV5-1	14	TGCGCCAGCAGGGAGACAGGAGGTATCTATGGCTACACCTTC	CASRETGGIYGYTF
NA	TRBD1	TRBJ1-2	TRBV12-3/TRBV12-4	19	TGTGCCAGCAGCCGGGCGGGGCCCGGGACAGGGAAAGGAAACTATGGCTACACCTTC	CASSRAGPGTGKGNYGYTF
once	TRBD2	TRBJ2-1	TRBV29-1	16	TGCAGCGTTGCTTCTCTGGGACTAGCGGGAGGAGGTGAGCAGTTCTTC	CSVASLGLAGGGEQFF
few	NA	TRBJ2-7	TRBV27	13	TGTGCCAGCAGTTTATTAGGGGAAAGTGAGCAGTACTTC	CASSLLGESEQYF